Each of the 26 T cell receptor beta chains below was sequenced from the same sample in a study of T cell changes during pregnancy in multiple sclerosis. Profiled with immunoSEQ multiplex PCR; TCRdb holds only in-frame clones, not every one. The table records about 39,000 clones, 90% to 95% of them present only once. Sequencing was performed on CD4+ T cells from peripheral blood mononuclear cells, taken after pregnancy. The receptors stem from a female donor with multiple sclerosis, enrolled in a pregnancy study.

With regard to this clone: In the same sample, other DNA sequences code for this CDR3. This sequence joins TRBV5-1 and TRBJ2-2; D unresolved. CDR1 and CDR2 from the germline V gene are SGHRS and YFSETQ. Trimming took off 0 bases at V and 1 base at J, with 4 bases between the two ends. The CDR3 loop spans 14 amino acids. CDR3 amino acids: CASSLGQNTGELFF. The CDR3 bases are TGCGCCAGCAGCTTGGGACAGAACACCGGGGAGCTGTTTTTT.

This clone has only a few counts. V and J are TRBV5-1 and TRBJ1-6; TRBD1 is a possible D gene (6 bases). This CDR3 has 16 amino acids. Between the trimmed V and J ends, which lost 0 bases and 7 bases, there was a span of 14 bases. Germline V gene lookup returns CDR1 SGHRS and CDR2 YFSETQ. CDR3 protein: CASSLAPRGANSPLHF. CDR3 sequence (DNA): TGCGCCAGCAGCTTGGCCCCCCGGGGGGCGAATTCACCCCTCCACTTT.

The CDR3 region has the DNA TGTGCCAGCAGAAGAGGGGGTCATAGCAATCAGCCCCAGCATTTT. Its protein is CASRRGGHSNQPQHF. The rearrangement joins TRBV6-6 to TRBJ1-5; TRBD1 is a possible D gene (6 bases). Germline V gene sequence: CDR1 MNHNY, CDR2 SVGAGI (reference sequence). V was shortened by 6 bases and J by 0 bases, with 12 bases between the two germline ends. CDR3 size: 15 residues.

This clone was counted once. The chain recombines TRBV15 with TRBJ1-5, with 9 positions matching TRBD1. This CDR3 comprises 17 residues. V gave up 0 bases and J gave up 1 base; unmatched junction bases: 4. In germline, CDR1 is LNHNV, CDR2 YYDKDF (reference sequence). CDR3: CATSRDYDRGSNQPQHF. For the CDR3, the DNA is TGTGCCACCAGCAGAGATTACGACAGGGGGAGCAATCAGCCCCAGCATTTT.

This chain joins TRBV30 and TRBJ2-7; weak D call: TRBD1 (5 bases). Per the germline V gene, CDR1 is GTSNPN and CDR2 is SVGIG (reference sequence). The CDR3 consists of 12 residues. V gave up 0 bases and J gave up 8 bases, with 11 bases separating them. CDR3 coding DNA: TGTGCCTGGAGTGTACCTGGGGCGAAGCAGTACTTC. This codes for CAWSVPGAKQYF.

The genes are TRBV18 and TRBJ2-3, with a weak D call TRBD1 (6 bases). Germline values: CDR1 KGHSH, CDR2 LQKENI. V lost 4 bases to trimming and J lost 2 bases, with 19 bases between them. The CDR3 runs 17 residues. The CDR3 bases are TGTGCCAGCTCACGATCTCCCAGTACAGGGACCACAGATACGCAGTATTTT. Amino acid sequence: CASSRSPSTGTTDTQYF. The full variable domain, in which reference TRBV18 and TRBJ2-3 provide the parts outside the CDR3, is NAGVMQNPRHLVRRRGQEARLRCSPMKGHSHVYWYRQLPEEGLKFMVYLQKENIIDESGMPKERFSAEFPKEGPSILRIQQVVRGDSAAYFCASSRSPSTGTTDTQYFGPGTRLTVL.

V gene TRBV7-9 combines with J gene TRBJ2-7; no reliable D call. Germline V gives CDR1 SEHNR, CDR2 FQNEAQ (reference sequence). The V end was cut by 4 bases, the J end by 0 bases, with 10 bases between. There are 14 residues in the CDR3. CDR3 region: CASSSSISSYEQYF. In DNA, the CDR3 is TGTGCCAGCAGCTCCTCCATTAGCTCCTACGAGCAGTACTTC. Filled out from reference TRBV7-9 and TRBJ2-7, the complete variable domain reads DTGVSQNPRHKITKRGQNVTFRCDPISEHNRLYWYRQTLGQGPEFLTYFQNEAQLEKSRLLSDRFSAERPKGSFSTLEIQRTEQGDSAMYLCASSSSISSYEQYFGPGTRLTVT.

The J gene is TRBJ2-2, the V gene TRBV6-5; perhaps TRBD2 as D (5 bases). Germline V gene sequence: CDR1 MNHEY, CDR2 SVGAGI. This CDR3 comprises 15 residues. Trimming cost V 2 bases and J 5 bases, with 12 bases left between them. For the CDR3, the DNA is TGTGCCAGCAGTTACGGGGTTCCGGGAACCGGGGAGCTGTTTTTT. Translating gives CASSYGVPGTGELFF.

The chain links TRBV7-2 to TRBJ1-5; maybe TRBD1 (5 bases). Trimming took 2 bases from V and 1 from J, leaving 6 bases between them. The germline V gene encodes CDR1 SGHTA and CDR2 FQGNSA. This CDR3 contains 14 residues. For the CDR3, the DNA is TGTGCCAGCAGCTTAAGACAGAGCAATCAGCCCCAGCATTTT. Amino acids: CASSLRQSNQPQHF.

The chain has TRBV2 and TRBJ2-1, with D possibly matching TRBD1 (5 bases). Per germline, CDR1 SNHLY and CDR2 FYNNEI. The V end lost 6 bases, the J end lost 10 bases, and 7 bases lay between the germline ends. The CDR3 runs 10 residues. CDR3: CASRAGEQFF. The CDR3 DNA is TGTGCCAGCAGAGCAGGGGAGCAGTTCTTC.

The V call is TRBV19, the J call TRBJ1-5, with no clear D. There are 13 residues in the CDR3. Germline values: CDR1 LNHDA, CDR2 SQIVND (reference sequence). Trimming removed 4 bases from V and 1 base from J, with 5 bases in between. The CDR3 DNA reads TGTGCCAGTAGTAGTAAAAGCAATCAGCCCCAGCATTTT. It is translated as CASSSKSNQPQHF.

The V call is TRBV15, the J call TRBJ2-7, with D possibly being TRBD2 (6 bases). Per germline, CDR1 LNHNV and CDR2 YYDKDF (reference sequence). The ends were cut back, 3 bases at V and 6 bases at J, with 15 bases in the middle. CDR3 length: 14 amino acids. The CDR3 loop reads CATSSPLGGSEQYF. The DNA for the CDR3 is TGTGCCACCAGCAGCCCCCTGGGAGGTTCCGAGCAGTACTTC.

The chain joins TRBV2 to TRBJ1-5; 9 positions match TRBD1. Germline values: CDR1 SNHLY, CDR2 FYNNEI. V dropped 3 bases and J dropped 7; count of bases not matched to a gene: 7. The CDR3 loop spans 15 amino acids. The CDR3 DNA is TGTGCCAGCAGTGAGTTGACAGGGGGAGGGCAGCCCCAGCATTTT. Protein: CASSELTGGGQPQHF.

This clone was counted between two and nine times. The chain combines TRBV19 with TRBJ1-3; 7 positions agree with TRBD1. This CDR3 is 14 amino acids long. The V segment lost 7 bases and the J segment 1 base; nucleotides outside the gene matches: 4. CDR1 is LNHDA, CDR2 SQIVND, per germline (reference sequence). CDR3 sequence (DNA): TGTGCCAGTACCGGGGGACAGTCTGGAAACACCATATATTTT. Translated, it gives CASTGGQSGNTIYF.

The chain is built from TRBV18 and TRBJ2-4; the D gene is possibly TRBD1 (6 bases). CDR1 is KGHSH, CDR2 LQKENI, per germline. The ends were cut back, 2 bases at V and 0 bases at J, with 11 bases in the middle. The CDR3 is 16 amino acids. CDR3 bases: TGTGCCAGCTCACCAGGACAGCGCTTAGCCAAAAACATTCAGTACTTC. Protein sequence: CASSPGQRLAKNIQYF. Variable domain in full (rest from reference TRBV18 and TRBJ2-4): NAGVMQNPRHLVRRRGQEARLRCSPMKGHSHVYWYRQLPEEGLKFMVYLQKENIIDESGMPKERFSAEFPKEGPSILRIQQVVRGDSAAYFCASSPGQRLAKNIQYFGAGTRLSVL.

The J gene is TRBJ2-3, the V gene TRBV11-3, with D uncertain. The V gene's germline CDR1 is SGHNT and CDR2 YENEEA. Trimming removed 2 bases from V and 6 bases from J, with 6 bases in between. The CDR3 loop spans 12 amino acids. The CDR3 DNA sequence: TGTGCCAGCAGCTTAACCGGGGATACGCAGTATTTT. Amino acids: CASSLTGDTQYF.

The V gene is TRBV7-3, the J gene TRBJ2-5; TRBD2 matches at 7 bases. V was clipped by 5 bases and J by 2 bases; unmatched bases: 11. The CDR3 runs 16 residues. CDR1 is SGHTA, CDR2 FQGTGA, per germline. CDR3 nucleotide sequence: TGTGCCAGCAGCCCCCAAGGTGGGGGGGTTCAAGAGACCCAGTACTTC. Its protein is CASSPQGGGVQETQYF.

The rearrangement uses TRBV6-6 and TRBJ1-2; TRBD1 agrees at 7 bases. Germline assignment: CDR1 MNHNY and CDR2 SVGAGI (reference sequence). CDR3 length equals 14 residues. V was clipped by 4 bases and J by 5 bases; unmatched bases: 7. Written as DNA, the CDR3 is TGTGCCAGCAGTTCTACCGGGACAGTTTATGGCTACACCTTC. The encoded protein is CASSSTGTVYGYTF.

The chain combines TRBV2 with TRBJ2-1, with D possibly being TRBD1 (5 bases). Germline CDR1 SNHLY, CDR2 FYNNEI. The V gene lost 8 bases and the J gene lost 6 bases, with 17 bases spanning the gap. The CDR3 sequence is 14 residues long. CDR3 nucleotide sequence: TGTGCCAGCTTGAGTGACAGTACGGGCAATGAGCAGTTCTTC. It specifies CASLSDSTGNEQFF.

V usage is TRBV15 and J usage is TRBJ1-5; TRBD1 matches at 7 bases. The CDR3 covers 15 residues. Germline V gene sequence: CDR1 LNHNV, CDR2 YYDKDF (reference sequence). V was pared by 5 bases and J by 6 bases, with 10 bases of the junction left unmatched. Here the CDR3 reads CATSGRQGRAQPQHF. The CDR3 DNA is TGTGCCACCAGCGGTAGACAGGGCCGTGCTCAGCCCCAGCATTTT.

The chain uses TRBV27 and TRBJ1-5; D may be TRBD1 (6 bases). Germline V gene sequence: CDR1 MNHEY, CDR2 SMNVEV (reference sequence). The CDR3 length is 12 residues. Trimming took off 6 bases at V and 4 bases at J, with 7 bases between the two ends. The CDR3 DNA sequence: TGTGCCAGCAGGACAGGAAATCAGCCCCAGCATTTT. It translates to CASRTGNQPQHF.

The J gene is TRBJ2-2, the V gene TRBV5-1; 10 nucleotides align to TRBD1. Losses at the gene ends were 0 bases for V and 4 bases for J; bases not matched to a gene: 3. CDR1 SGHRS and CDR2 YFSETQ come from the germline V gene. This CDR3 spans 16 amino acids. The CDR3 DNA sequence: TGCGCCAGCAGCTTGGGACAGGGGGCGTCCACCGGGGAGCTGTTTTTT. As protein: CASSLGQGASTGELFF. Full variable domain (outside the CDR3, taken from reference TRBV5-1 and TRBJ2-2): KAGVTQTPRYLIKTRGQQVTLSCSPISGHRSVSWYQQTPGQGLQFLFEYFSETQRNKGNFPGRFSGRQFSNSRSEMNVSTLELGDSALYLCASSLGQGASTGELFFGEGSRLTVL.

The chain couples TRBV6-1 to TRBJ1-1; D is possibly TRBD1 (6 bases). Germline V gene lookup returns CDR1 MNHNS and CDR2 SASEGT. Deletions cut 1 base from V and 8 bases from J, with 17 bases between. The CDR3 sequence is 15 residues long. The CDR3 sequence is CASSEGGGGVFEAFF. The CDR3 DNA reads TGTGCCAGCAGTGAAGGGGGAGGGGGAGTTTTCGAAGCTTTCTTT.

The chain joins TRBV7-9 to TRBJ2-1; weak D call: TRBD1 (6 bases). CDR1 is SEHNR, CDR2 FQNEAQ, per germline (reference sequence). Trimming took off 5 bases at V and 8 bases at J, with 19 bases between the two ends. CDR3 length: 15 residues. The CDR3 sequence: CASSPYRVDLDEQFF. In DNA form, the CDR3 reads TGTGCCAGCAGCCCTTACAGGGTAGATTTGGATGAGCAGTTCTTC.

The chain joins TRBV4-1 to TRBJ1-1; perhaps TRBD1 as D (5 bases). The CDR3 length is 16 residues. V dropped 0 bases and J dropped 5 bases, with 16 bases sitting between them. Germline-derived CDR1 and CDR2 are MGHRA and YSYEKL. The CDR3 DNA sequence: TGCGCCAGCAGCCAAGAAAGAGCAGGGCGTGGTACTGAAGCTTTCTTT. As protein: CASSQERAGRGTEAFF.

The chain links TRBV2 to TRBJ2-7, with 16 bases fitting TRBD2. The V gene end was trimmed by 6 bases and the J gene end by 5 bases; junction bases not matched to a gene: 7. The germline V gene encodes CDR1 SNHLY and CDR2 FYNNEI. This CDR3 spans 16 amino acids. This CDR3 is CASRRGLAGGKNEQYF. The DNA of the CDR3 is TGTGCCAGCAGGAGGGGACTAGCGGGGGGGAAAAACGAGCAGTACTTC.